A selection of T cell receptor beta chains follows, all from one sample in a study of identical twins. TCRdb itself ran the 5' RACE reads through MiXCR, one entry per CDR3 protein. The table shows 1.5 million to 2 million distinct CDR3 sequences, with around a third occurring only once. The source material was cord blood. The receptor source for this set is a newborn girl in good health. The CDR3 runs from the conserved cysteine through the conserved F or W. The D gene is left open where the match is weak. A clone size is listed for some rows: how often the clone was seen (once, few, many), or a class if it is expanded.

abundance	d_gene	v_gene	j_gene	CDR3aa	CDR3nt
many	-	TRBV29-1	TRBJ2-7	CSVEDRTYEQYF	TGCAGCGTTGAAGATCGGACCTACGAGCAGTACTTC
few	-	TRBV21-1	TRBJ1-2	CASSKAKGLSDGYTF	TGTGCCAGCAGCAAAGCGAAGGGGCTCTCAGATGGCTACACCTTC
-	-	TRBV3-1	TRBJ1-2	CASSQAGPNYGYTF	TGTGCCAGCAGCCAAGCCGGACCTAACTATGGCTACACCTTC
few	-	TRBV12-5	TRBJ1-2	CASGLVPGGQGLYGYTF	TGTGCTAGTGGTTTGGTACCCGGAGGGCAGGGGCTCTATGGCTACACCTTC
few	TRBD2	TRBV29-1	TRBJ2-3	CSSNRASGVTDTQYF	TGCAGCTCGAACCGGGCTAGCGGGGTCACAGATACGCAGTATTTT
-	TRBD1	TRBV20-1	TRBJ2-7	CSAAGQGAHEQYF	TGCAGTGCTGCGGGACAGGGCGCCCACGAGCAGTACTTC
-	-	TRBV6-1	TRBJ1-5	CASTLEASNQPQHF	TGTGCCAGCACCCTTGAGGCGAGCAATCAGCCCCAGCATTTT
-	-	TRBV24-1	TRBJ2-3	CATSDAGSHGPTDTQYF	TGTGCCACCAGTGATGCCGGGAGTCACGGCCCCACAGATACGCAGTATTTT
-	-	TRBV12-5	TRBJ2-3	CASGLGQGKDTQYF	TGTGCTAGTGGTTTGGGCCAGGGGAAAGATACGCAGTATTTT
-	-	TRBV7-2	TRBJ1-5	CASSLDADTSNQPQHF	TGTGCCAGCAGCTTAGATGCGGATACTAGCAATCAGCCCCAGCATTTT
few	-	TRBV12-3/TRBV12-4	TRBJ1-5	CASSSRAYQPQHF	TGTGCCAGCAGTTCCCGGGCCTATCAGCCCCAGCATTTT
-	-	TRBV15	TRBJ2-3	CAVERGVGTDTQYF	TGTGCCGTAGAACGTGGGGTCGGCACAGATACGCAGTATTTT
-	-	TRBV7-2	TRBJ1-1	CASSPFSAQNTEAFF	TGTGCCAGCAGCCCCTTCTCCGCCCAGAACACTGAAGCTTTCTTT
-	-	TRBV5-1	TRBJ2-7	CASSSLHDQYF	TGCGCCAGCAGCTCCCTTCATGACCAGTACTTC
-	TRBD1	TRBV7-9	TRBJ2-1	CASTRDREGSYEQFF	TGTGCCAGCACCAGGGACAGGGAGGGCTCCTACGAGCAGTTCTTC
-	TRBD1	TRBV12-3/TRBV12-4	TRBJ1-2	CASSSGQGRNYGYTF	TGTGCCAGCAGCTCCGGACAGGGAAGGAACTATGGCTACACCTTC